The rows below give T cell receptor beta chains drawn from one sample of a study of T cell changes during pregnancy in multiple sclerosis. Clones were read by immunoSEQ multiplex PCR, and TCRdb kept only the in-frame ones, dropping some. In the table there are about 40,000 clones, more than 85% of which are singletons. Sequencing was performed on CD8+ T cells from peripheral blood mononuclear cells, taken before pregnancy. These TCRs come from a female donor with multiple sclerosis, enrolled in a pregnancy study. Both conserved end residues are part of each CDR3. The D gene is left open where the match is weak. Size is stated for part of the rows, as once, few or many counts, or as a class when the clone is expanded.

. | TRBJ1-1 | TRBV5-4 | . | TGTGCCAGCAGCTTCAGGGGAGGGGTCCTAGCTTTCTTT | CASSFRGGVLAFF
TRBD2 | TRBJ2-1 | TRBV18 | . | TGTGCCAGCTCGCCCCGTGGGGGCGGGCTAGCGGGAGAGGTTGAGCAGTTCTTC | CASSPRGGGLAGEVEQFF
TRBD1 | TRBJ1-1 | TRBV29-1 | . | TGCAGCGTTGATGCAGGGGGGTTCACTGAAGCTTTCTTT | CSVDAGGFTEAFF
TRBD1 | TRBJ1-1 | TRBV5-6 | . | TGTGCCACCGAGGAGTACAGGGGGCGAGATACTGAAGCTTTCTTT | CATEEYRGRDTEAFF
. | TRBJ2-7 | TRBV7-9 | . | TGTGCCAGCAGTCTAGGGGCGGCATCCTACGAGCAGTACTTC | CASSLGAASYEQYF
. | TRBJ2-7 | TRBV7-9 | . | TGTGCCAGCACTACTACCCTCTTGCTCGAGCAGTACTTC | CASTTTLLLEQYF
. | TRBJ2-1 | TRBV4-2 | . | TGTGCCAGCAGCCGACTAGTCTGGGTGGATGAGCAGTTCTTC | CASSRLVWVDEQFF
TRBD1 | TRBJ1-2 | TRBV7-9 | . | TGTGCCAGCAGCTTAGCTGGACAGGGAAACTATGGCTACACCTTC | CASSLAGQGNYGYTF
TRBD2 | TRBJ2-3 | TRBV6-5 | . | TGTGCCGTTAGCGGGCAAAGCACAGATACGCAGTATTTT | CAVSGQSTDTQYF
. | TRBJ2-2 | TRBV2 | once | TGTGCCATCGCCCCCTTTCGGACCGGGGAGCTGTTTTTT | CAIAPFRTGELFF
TRBD2 | TRBJ2-1 | TRBV27 | . | TGTGCCAGCAGTTTATCTAGCGGGAATTCCTACAATGAGCAGTTCTTC | CASSLSSGNSYNEQFF
TRBD1 | TRBJ1-2 | TRBV19 | once | TGTGCCAGTAGTATCGGACAGGGATCTGGCTACACCTTC | CASSIGQGSGYTF
TRBD1 | TRBJ2-5 | TRBV11-2 | . | TGTGCCAGCAGCTCCAGGGACAGGGGGCTGGAGACCCAGTACTTC | CASSSRDRGLETQYF
TRBD1 | TRBJ1-1 | TRBV9 | few | TGTGCCAGCAGCCCCGGGACAGGGGAGACTGAAGCTTTCTTT | CASSPGTGETEAFF
. | TRBJ1-2 | TRBV5-4 | . | TGTGCCAGCAGCTTAAGCGACAGGCCACAATTC | CASSLSDRPQF
. | TRBJ2-1 | TRBV2 | . | TGTGCCAGCGGCCGGGACTCAAGCTACAATGAGCAGTTCTTC | CASGRDSSYNEQFF
. | TRBJ1-5 | TRBV2 | . | TGTGCCAGTAGAGATAGCTTCTATAGCAATCAGCCCCAGCATTTT | CASRDSFYSNQPQHF
TRBD2 | TRBJ2-7 | TRBV4-3 | . | TGCGCCAGCAGCCAAGGGACTAGCGTGCTTTACGAGCAGTACTTC | CASSQGTSVLYEQYF
. | TRBJ2-7 | TRBV28 | . | TGTGCCAGCAGCCCCCAGGCGAGAGCCTACGAGCAGTACTTC | CASSPQARAYEQYF
. | TRBJ1-3 | TRBV5-4 | . | TGTGCCAGCAGCCTGGGGGGCTCGGGTGGAAACACCATATATTTT | CASSLGGSGGNTIYF
. | TRBJ1-5 | TRBV19 | once | TGTGCCAGTAGTATAGGGGGCAGGGGCAATCAGCCCCAGCATTTT | CASSIGGRGNQPQHF
. | TRBJ1-1 | TRBV9 | . | TGTGCCAGCAGCGTAGTAGGAGGCTCTGAAGCTTTCTTT | CASSVVGGSEAFF
. | TRBJ2-1 | TRBV6-6 | . | TGTGCCAGCAGTTTGGCGGTAAGCTCCTACAATGAGCAGTTCTTC | CASSLAVSSYNEQFF
TRBD1 | TRBJ2-5 | TRBV7-9 | . | TGTGCCAGCGGGACAGGGGGGTGGGAAGAGACCCAGTACTTC | CASGTGGWEETQYF
TRBD2 | TRBJ2-1 | TRBV2 | once | TGTGCCAGCAGTGAGTTTGGCGGGAGCCTGAGTGAGCAGTTCTTC | CASSEFGGSLSEQFF
TRBD1 | TRBJ1-1 | TRBV28 | . | TGTGCCAGCAGTTTTCCAGACAGGGCCCTTGGGAACACTGAAGCTTTCTTT | CASSFPDRALGNTEAFF
. | TRBJ1-5 | TRBV18 | once | TGTGCCAGCTCACCTCCGTATAGCAATCAGCCCCAGCATTTT | CASSPPYSNQPQHF
TRBD2 | TRBJ2-7 | TRBV27 | . | TGTGCCAGCACTAGCGGGAGATCCTACGAGCAGTACTTC | CASTSGRSYEQYF
TRBD1 | TRBJ2-3 | TRBV7-9 | . | TGTGCCAGCAGCTTAGTAGGGGGCGCAGATACGCAGTATTTT | CASSLVGGADTQYF
. | TRBJ2-1 | TRBV27 | few | TGTGCCATCACGGACTGGAGGAATGAGCAGTTCTTC | CAITDWRNEQFF
TRBD1 | TRBJ2-7 | TRBV11-2 | few | TGTGCCAGCAGCTTAACGTGGCAGGGGGCGGACGAGCAGTACTTC | CASSLTWQGADEQYF
. | TRBJ2-1 | TRBV7-2 | . | TGTGCCAGCAGGTCCTCTAGCGTTTCCTCCTACAATGAGCAGTTCTTC | CASRSSSVSSYNEQFF
. | TRBJ1-2 | TRBV2 | . | TGTGCCAGCAGTTCGATGCTTGCCGTGGGCGGCTACACCTTC | CASSSMLAVGGYTF
. | TRBJ1-2 | TRBV30 | . | TGTGCCCGCGGGGGGGGATCCGAGTATGGCTACACCTTC | CARGGGSEYGYTF
TRBD1 | TRBJ1-2 | TRBV5-4 | . | TGTGCCAGCAGCGACCCTTCGGGGGACAGGGCCTATGGCTACACCTTC | CASSDPSGDRAYGYTF
. | TRBJ1-1 | TRBV10-3 | . | TGTGCCATCAGTGATTCGTCGGGGGGGACTGAAGCTTTCTTT | CAISDSSGGTEAFF
. | TRBJ1-1 | TRBV28 | . | TGTGCCAGCGGGGGCACCGGCACTGAAGCTTTCTTT | CASGGTGTEAFF
. | TRBJ2-6 | TRBV4-3 | . | TGCGCCAGCAGCCAAGAAGGCCGACTTTCTGCCGGGGCCAACGTCCTGACTTTC | CASSQEGRLSAGANVLTF